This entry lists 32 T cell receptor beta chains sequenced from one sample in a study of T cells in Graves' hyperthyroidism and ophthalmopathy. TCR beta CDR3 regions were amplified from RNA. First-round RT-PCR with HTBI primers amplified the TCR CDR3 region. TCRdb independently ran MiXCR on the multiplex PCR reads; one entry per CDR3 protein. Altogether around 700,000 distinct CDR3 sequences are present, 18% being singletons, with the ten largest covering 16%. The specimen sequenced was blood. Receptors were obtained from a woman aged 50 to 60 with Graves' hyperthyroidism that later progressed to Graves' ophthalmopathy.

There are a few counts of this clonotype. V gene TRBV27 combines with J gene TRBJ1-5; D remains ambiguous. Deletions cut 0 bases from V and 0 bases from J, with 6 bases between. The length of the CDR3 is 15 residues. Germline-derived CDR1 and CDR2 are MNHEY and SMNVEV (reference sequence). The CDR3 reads CASSLSQYSNQPQHF. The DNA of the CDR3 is TGTGCCAGCAGTTTATCCCAGTATAGCAATCAGCCCCAGCATTTT.

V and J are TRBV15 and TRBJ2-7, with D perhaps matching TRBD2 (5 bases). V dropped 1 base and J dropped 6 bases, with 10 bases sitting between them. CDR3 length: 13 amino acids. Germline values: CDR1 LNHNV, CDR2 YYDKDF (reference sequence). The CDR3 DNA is TGTGCCACCAGCAGAGGGGGAGAGGGCGAGCAGTACTTC. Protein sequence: CATSRGGEGEQYF.

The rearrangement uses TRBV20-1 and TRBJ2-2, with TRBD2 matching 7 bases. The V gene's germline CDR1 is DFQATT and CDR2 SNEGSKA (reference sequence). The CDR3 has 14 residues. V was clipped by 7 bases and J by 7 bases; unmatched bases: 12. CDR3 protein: CSVQRGHRGGELFF. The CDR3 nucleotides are TGCAGTGTCCAGCGGGGTCACCGAGGCGGGGAGCTGTTTTTT.

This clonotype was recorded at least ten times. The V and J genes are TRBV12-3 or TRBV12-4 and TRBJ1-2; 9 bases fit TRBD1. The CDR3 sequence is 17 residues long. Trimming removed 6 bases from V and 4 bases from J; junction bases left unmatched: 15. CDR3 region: CASRGLDRGRKAYGYTF. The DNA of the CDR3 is TGTGCCAGCAGGGGGCTGGACAGGGGAAGGAAGGCCTATGGCTACACCTTC.

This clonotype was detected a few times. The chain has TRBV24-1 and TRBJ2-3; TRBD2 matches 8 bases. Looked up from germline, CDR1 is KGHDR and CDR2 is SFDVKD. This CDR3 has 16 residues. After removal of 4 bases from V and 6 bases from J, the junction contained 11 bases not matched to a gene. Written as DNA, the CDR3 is TGTGCCACCAGTGACCCGGCGGGGGGCGGTGCGGATACGCAGTATTTT. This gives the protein CATSDPAGGGADTQYF.

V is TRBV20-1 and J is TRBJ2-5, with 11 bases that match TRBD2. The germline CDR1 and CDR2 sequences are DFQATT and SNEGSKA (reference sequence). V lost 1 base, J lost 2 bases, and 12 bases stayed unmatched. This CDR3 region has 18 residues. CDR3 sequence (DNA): TGCAGTGCTAGAGTAGCGGGGGGGCCGAGATACCCACAAGAGACCCAGTACTTC. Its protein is CSARVAGGPRYPQETQYF.

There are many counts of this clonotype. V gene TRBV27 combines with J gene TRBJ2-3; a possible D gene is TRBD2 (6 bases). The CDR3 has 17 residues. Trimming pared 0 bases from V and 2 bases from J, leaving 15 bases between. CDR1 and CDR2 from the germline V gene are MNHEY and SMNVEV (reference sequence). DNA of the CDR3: TGTGCCAGCAGTTTATCCTCCGTTGCGGGGTACACAGATACGCAGTATTTT. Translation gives CASSLSSVAGYTDTQYF.

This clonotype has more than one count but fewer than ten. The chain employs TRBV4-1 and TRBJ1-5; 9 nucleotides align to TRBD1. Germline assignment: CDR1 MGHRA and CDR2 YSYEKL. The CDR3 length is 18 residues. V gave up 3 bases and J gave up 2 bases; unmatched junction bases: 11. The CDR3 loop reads CASSQVPGQGIRNQPQHF. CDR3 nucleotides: TGCGCCAGCAGCCAGGTGCCGGGACAGGGTATCCGCAATCAGCCCCAGCATTTT.

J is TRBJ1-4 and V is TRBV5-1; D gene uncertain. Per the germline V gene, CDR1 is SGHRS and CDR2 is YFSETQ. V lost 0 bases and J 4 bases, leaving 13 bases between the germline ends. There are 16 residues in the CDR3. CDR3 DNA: TGCGCCAGCAGCTTGGCGGGTAACAGCGTTAATGAAAAACTGTTTTTT. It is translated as CASSLAGNSVNEKLFF.

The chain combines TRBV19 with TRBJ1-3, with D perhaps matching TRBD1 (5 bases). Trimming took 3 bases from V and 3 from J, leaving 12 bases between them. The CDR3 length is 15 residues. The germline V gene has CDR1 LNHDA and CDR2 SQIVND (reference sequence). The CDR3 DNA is TGTGCCAGTAGTATCACGGGGGACCTTGGAAACACCATATATTTT. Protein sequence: CASSITGDLGNTIYF.

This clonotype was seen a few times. CDR3: CASSSLGGTGNMDTQYF. The DNA for the CDR3 is TGTGCCAGCAGCTCCCTGGGGGGGACAGGGAATATGGATACGCAGTATTTT. This chain joins TRBV7-3 and TRBJ2-3; 9 nucleotides match TRBD1. Germline lookup yields CDR1 SGHTA and CDR2 FQGTGA. This CDR3 contains 17 residues. The ends lost 4 bases at V and 6 bases at J; junction bases unmatched: 14. The full variable domain, with the rest looked up from reference TRBV7-3 and TRBJ2-3, is GAGVSQTPSNKVTEKGKYVELRCDPISGHTALYWYRQSLGQGPEFLIYFQGTGAADDSGLPNDRFFAVRPEGSVSTLKIQRTERGDSAVYLCASSSLGGTGNMDTQYFGPGTRLTVL.

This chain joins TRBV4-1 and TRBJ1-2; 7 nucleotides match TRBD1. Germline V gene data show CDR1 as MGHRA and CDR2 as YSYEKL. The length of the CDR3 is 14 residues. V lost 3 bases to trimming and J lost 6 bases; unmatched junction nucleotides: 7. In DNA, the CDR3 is TGCGCCAGCAGCCAGACAGGGAACCTCCATGGCTACACCTTC. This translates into CASSQTGNLHGYTF.

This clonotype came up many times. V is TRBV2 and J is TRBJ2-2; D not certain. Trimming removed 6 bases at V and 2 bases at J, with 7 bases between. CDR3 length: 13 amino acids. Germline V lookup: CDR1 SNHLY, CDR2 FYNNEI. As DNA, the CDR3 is TGTGCCAGCAGAGGGCGAAACACCGGGGAGCTGTTTTTT. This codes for CASRGRNTGELFF.

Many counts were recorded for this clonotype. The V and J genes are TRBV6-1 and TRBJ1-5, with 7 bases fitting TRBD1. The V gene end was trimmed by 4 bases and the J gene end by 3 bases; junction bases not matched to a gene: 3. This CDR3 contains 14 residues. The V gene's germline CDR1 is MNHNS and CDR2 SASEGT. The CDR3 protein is CASSGGQDNQPQHF. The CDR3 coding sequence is TGTGCCAGCAGTGGAGGACAGGACAATCAGCCCCAGCATTTT.

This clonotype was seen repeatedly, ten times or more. Here the CDR3 DNA reads TGTGCCAGCTCTGAAGGGGGGGACAGCTCCTACGAGCAGTACTTC. This encodes CASSEGGDSSYEQYF. The rearrangement links TRBV12-3 or TRBV12-4 to TRBJ2-7; D possibly matches TRBD1 or TRBD2 (7 bases each). The ends were cut back, 8 bases at V and 0 bases at J, with 17 bases in the middle. There are 15 residues in the CDR3.

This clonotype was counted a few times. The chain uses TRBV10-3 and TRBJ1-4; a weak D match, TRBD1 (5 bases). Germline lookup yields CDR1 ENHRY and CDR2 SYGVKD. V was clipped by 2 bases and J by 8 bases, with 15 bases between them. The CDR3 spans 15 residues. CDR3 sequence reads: CAISEQAGDGEKLFF. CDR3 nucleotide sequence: TGTGCCATCAGTGAGCAGGCCGGGGACGGGGAAAAACTGTTTTTT.

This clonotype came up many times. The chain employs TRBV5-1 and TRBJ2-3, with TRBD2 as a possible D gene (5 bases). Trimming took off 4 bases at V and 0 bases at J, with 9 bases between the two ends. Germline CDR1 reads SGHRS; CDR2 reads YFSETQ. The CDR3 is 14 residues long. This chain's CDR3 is CASSGQRSTDTQYF. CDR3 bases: TGCGCCAGCAGCGGTCAGCGGAGCACAGATACGCAGTATTTT.

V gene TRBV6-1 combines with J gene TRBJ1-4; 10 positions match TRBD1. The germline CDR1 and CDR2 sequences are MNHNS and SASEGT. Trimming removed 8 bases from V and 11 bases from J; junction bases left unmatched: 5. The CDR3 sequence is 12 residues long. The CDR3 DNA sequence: TGTGCCAGCGGAGGGACAGGGGACAAACTGTTTTTT. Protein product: CASGGTGDKLFF.

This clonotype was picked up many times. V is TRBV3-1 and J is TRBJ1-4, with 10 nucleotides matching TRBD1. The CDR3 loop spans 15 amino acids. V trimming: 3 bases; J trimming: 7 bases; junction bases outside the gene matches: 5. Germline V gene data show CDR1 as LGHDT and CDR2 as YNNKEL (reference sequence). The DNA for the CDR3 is TGTGCCAGCAGCCAGGAGGACAGGGGGTTTGAAAAACTGTTTTTT. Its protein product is CASSQEDRGFEKLFF.

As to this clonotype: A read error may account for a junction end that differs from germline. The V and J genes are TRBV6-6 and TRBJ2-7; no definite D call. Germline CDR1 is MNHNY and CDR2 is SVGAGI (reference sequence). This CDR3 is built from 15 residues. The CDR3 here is CAGSYSSPGTYEQYF. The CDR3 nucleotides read TGTGCCGGCAGTTACTCGAGTCCAGGAACCTACGAGCAGTACTTC.

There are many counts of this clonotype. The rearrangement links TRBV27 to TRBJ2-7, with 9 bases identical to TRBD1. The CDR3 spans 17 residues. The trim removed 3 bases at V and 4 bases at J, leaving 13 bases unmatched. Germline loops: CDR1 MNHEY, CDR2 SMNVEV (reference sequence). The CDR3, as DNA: TGTGCCAGCAGTTTTCGGTTGAAGGACAGGGGAATGTACGAGCAGTACTTC. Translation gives CASSFRLKDRGMYEQYF.

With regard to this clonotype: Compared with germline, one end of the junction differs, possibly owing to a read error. Here the CDR3 reads CSVRQGSGYAF. In DNA, the CDR3 is TGCAGCGTCAGACAGGGGTCGGGCTACGCCTTC. The chain recombines TRBV29-1 with TRBJ1-2; 8 bases align to TRBD1. In germline, CDR1 is SQVTM, CDR2 ANQGSEA. This CDR3 comprises 11 residues.

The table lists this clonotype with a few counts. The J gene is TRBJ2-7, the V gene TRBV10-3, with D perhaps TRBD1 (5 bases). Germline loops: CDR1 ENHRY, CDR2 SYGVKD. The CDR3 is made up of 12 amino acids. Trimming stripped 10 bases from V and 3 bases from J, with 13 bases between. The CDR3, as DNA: TGTGCCACCACGCCCCAGGGCTACGAGCAGTACTTC. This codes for CATTPQGYEQYF.

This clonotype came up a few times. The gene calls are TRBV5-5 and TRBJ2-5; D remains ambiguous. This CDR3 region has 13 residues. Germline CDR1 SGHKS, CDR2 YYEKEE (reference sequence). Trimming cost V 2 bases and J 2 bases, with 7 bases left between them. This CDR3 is CASSFHPQETQYF. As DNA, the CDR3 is TGTGCCAGCAGCTTTCACCCTCAAGAGACCCAGTACTTC.

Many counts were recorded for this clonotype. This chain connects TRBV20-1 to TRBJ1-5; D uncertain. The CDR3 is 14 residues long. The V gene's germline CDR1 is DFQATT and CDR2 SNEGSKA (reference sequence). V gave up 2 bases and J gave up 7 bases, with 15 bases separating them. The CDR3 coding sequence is TGCAGTGCTAGAAGTTTCAGGAGACGGCAGCCCCAGCATTTT. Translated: CSARSFRRRQPQHF.

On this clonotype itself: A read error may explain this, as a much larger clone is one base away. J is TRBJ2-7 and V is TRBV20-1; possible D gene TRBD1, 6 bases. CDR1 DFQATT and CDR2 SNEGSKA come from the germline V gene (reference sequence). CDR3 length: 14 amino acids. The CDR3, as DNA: TGCAGTGCTAGGCGGCAGGGGCTTGGCTACGAGCAGCACTTC. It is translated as CSARRQGLGYEQHF.

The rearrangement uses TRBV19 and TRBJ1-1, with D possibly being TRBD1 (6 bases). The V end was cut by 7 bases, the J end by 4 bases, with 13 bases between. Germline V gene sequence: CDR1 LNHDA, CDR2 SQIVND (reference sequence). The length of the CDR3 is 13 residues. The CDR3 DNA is TGTGCCAGTATCGGGGGCGCGGGCACTGAAGCTTTCTTT. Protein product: CASIGGAGTEAFF.

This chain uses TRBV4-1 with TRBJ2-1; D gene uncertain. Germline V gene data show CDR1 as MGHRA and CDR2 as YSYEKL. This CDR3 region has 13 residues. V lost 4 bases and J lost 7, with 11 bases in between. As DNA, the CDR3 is TGCGCCAGCAGCCCCATATCGGAAAATGAGCAGTTCTTC. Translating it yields CASSPISENEQFF.

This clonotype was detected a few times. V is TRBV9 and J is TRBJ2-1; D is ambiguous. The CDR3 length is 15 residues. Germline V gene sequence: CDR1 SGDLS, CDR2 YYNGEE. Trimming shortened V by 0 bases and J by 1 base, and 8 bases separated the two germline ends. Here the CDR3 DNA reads TGTGCCAGCAGCGTAGGTGGGCCGTCCTACAATGAGCAGTTCTTC. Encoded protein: CASSVGGPSYNEQFF.

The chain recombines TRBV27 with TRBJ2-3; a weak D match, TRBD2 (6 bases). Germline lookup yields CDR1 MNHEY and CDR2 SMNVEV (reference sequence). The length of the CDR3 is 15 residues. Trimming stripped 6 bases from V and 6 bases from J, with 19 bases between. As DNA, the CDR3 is TGTGCCAGCAGCCCAATCGGACTAACGATGGATACGCAGTATTTT. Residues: CASSPIGLTMDTQYF.

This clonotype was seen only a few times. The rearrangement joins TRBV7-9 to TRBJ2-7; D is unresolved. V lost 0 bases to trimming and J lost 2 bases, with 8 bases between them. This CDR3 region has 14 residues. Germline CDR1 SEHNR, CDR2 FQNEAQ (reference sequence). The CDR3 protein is CASSLAFGAYEQYF. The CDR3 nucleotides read TGTGCCAGCAGCTTAGCGTTCGGAGCCTACGAGCAGTACTTC.

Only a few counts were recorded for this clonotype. The CDR3 spells CSAVGGETQYF. CDR3 sequence (DNA): TGCAGTGCTGTAGGGGGAGAGACCCAGTACTTC. This chain links TRBV20-1 with TRBJ2-5; tentative D call: TRBD1 (6 bases). There are 11 residues in the CDR3. V was shortened by 5 bases and J by 4 bases, with 8 bases between the two germline ends. Germline CDR1 reads DFQATT; CDR2 reads SNEGSKA (reference sequence).